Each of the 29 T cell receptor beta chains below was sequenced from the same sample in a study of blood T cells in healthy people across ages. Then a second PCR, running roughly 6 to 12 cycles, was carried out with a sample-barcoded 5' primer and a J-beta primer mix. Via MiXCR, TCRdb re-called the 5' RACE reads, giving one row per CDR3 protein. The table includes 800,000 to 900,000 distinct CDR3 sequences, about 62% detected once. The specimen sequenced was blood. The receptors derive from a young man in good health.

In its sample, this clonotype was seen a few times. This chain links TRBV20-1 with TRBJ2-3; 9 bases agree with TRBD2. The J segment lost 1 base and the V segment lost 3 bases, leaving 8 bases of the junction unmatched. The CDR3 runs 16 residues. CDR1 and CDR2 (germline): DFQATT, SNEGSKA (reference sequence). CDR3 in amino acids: CSASLVGTSRTDTQYF. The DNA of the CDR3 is TGCAGTGCTAGCCTTGTCGGGACTAGCCGCACAGATACGCAGTATTTT.

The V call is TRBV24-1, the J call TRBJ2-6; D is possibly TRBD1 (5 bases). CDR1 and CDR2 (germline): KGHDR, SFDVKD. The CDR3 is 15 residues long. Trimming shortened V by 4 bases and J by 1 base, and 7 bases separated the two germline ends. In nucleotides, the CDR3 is TGTGCCACCAGTGAGACAGTTTCTGGGGCCAACGTCCTGACTTTC. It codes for CATSETVSGANVLTF.

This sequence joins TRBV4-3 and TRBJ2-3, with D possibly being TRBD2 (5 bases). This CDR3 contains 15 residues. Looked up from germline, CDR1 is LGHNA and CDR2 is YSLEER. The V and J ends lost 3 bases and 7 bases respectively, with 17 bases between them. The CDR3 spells CASSQGDWASNTQYF. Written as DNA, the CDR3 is TGCGCCAGCAGCCAGGGAGACTGGGCTTCGAATACGCAGTATTTT.

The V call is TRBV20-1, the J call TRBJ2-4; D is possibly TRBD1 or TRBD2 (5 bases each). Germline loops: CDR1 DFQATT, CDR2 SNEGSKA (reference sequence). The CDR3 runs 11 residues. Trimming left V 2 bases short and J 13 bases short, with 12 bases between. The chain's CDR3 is CSARQGRGQYF. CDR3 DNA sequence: TGCAGTGCTAGACAGGGAAGAGGGCAGTACTTC.

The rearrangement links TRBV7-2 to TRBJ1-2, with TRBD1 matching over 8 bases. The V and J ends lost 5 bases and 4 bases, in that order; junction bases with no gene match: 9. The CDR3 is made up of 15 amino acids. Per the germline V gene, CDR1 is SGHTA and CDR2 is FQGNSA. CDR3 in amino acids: CASSRAGDRGYGYTF. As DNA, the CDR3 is TGTGCCAGCAGCCGGGCCGGCGACAGGGGCTATGGCTACACCTTC.

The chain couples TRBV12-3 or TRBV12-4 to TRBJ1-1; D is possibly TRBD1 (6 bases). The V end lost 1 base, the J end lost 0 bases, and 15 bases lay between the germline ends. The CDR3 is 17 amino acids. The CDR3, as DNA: TGTGCCAGCAGTTTAGGAGGGGGGGTAAATATGAACACTGAAGCTTTCTTT. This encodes CASSLGGGVNMNTEAFF.

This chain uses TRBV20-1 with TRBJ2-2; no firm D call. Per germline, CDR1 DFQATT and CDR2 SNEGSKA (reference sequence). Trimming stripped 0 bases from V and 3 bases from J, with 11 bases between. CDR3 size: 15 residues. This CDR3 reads CSARDPETHTGELFF. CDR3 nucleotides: TGCAGTGCTAGAGATCCGGAGACCCACACCGGGGAGCTGTTTTTT.

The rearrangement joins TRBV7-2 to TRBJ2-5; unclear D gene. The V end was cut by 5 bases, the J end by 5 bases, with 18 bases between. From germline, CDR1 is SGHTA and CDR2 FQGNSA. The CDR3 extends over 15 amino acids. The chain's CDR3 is CASSPQATRQETQYF. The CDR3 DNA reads TGTGCCAGCAGCCCACAAGCGACCCGCCAGGAGACCCAGTACTTC. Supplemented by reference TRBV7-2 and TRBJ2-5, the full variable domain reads GAGVSQSPSNKVTEKGKDVELRCDPISGHTALYWYRQSLGQGLEFLIYFQGNSAPDKSGLPSDRFSAERTGGSVSTLTIQRTQQEDSAVYLCASSPQATRQETQYFGPGTRLLVL.

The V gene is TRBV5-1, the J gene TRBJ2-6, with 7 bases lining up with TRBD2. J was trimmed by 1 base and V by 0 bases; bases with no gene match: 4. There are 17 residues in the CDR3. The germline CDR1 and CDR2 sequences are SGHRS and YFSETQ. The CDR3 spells CASSLAGGRSGANVLTF. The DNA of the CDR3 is TGCGCCAGCAGCTTGGCGGGGGGACGTTCTGGGGCCAACGTCCTGACTTTC.

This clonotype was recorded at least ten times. The CDR3 region is CASSYIRGGGNYNEQYF. For the CDR3, the DNA is TGTGCCAGCAGTTACATCCGGGGCGGGGGAAACTACAATGAGCAGTACTTC. The rearrangement uses TRBV6-2 or TRBV6-3 and TRBJ2-1; 7 bases are shared with TRBD2. The DNA matches TRBJ2-7 better at its end, which makes the J call doubtful. The germline CDR1 and CDR2 sequences are MNHEY and SVGEGT. The CDR3 consists of 17 residues.

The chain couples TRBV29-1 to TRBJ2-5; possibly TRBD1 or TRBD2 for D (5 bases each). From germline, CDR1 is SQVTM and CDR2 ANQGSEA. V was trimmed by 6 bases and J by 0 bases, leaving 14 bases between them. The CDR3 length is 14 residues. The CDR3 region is CSVLTGTNQETQYF. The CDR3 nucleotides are TGCAGCGTACTAACCGGGACCAACCAAGAGACCCAGTACTTC. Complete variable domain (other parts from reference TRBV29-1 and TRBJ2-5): SAVISQKPSRDICQRGTSLTIQCQVDSQVTMMFWYRQQPGQSLTLIATANQGSEATYESGFVIDKFPISRPNLTFSTLTVSNMSPEDSSIYLCSVLTGTNQETQYFGPGTRLLVL.

The CDR3 loop is CASSLSLGDANYGYTF. CDR3 DNA: TGTGCCAGCAGTTTGTCGTTAGGGGATGCTAACTATGGCTACACCTTC. The rearrangement links TRBV12-3 or TRBV12-4 to TRBJ1-2; D perhaps matches TRBD1 (5 bases). The CDR3 contains 16 residues. Between the trimmed V and J ends, which lost 3 bases and 0 bases, there was a span of 14 bases.

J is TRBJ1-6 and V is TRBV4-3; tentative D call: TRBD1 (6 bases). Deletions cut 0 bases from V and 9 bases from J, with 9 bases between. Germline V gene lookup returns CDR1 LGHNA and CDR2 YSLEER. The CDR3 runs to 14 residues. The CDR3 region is CASSQDRGSSPLHF. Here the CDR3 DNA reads TGCGCCAGCAGCCAAGACAGGGGTAGTTCACCCCTCCACTTT.

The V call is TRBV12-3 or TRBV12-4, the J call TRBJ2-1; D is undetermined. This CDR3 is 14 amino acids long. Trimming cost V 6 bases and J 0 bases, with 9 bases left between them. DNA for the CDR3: TGTGCCAGCAGGCCCCAGGCCTCCTACAATGAGCAGTTCTTC. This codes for CASRPQASYNEQFF.

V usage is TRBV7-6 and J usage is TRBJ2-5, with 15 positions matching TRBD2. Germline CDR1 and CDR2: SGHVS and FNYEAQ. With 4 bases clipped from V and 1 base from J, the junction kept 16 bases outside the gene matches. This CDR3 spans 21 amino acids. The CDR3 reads CASSYVAQRWTSGGVQETQYF. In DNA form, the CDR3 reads TGTGCCAGCAGCTACGTAGCCCAAAGATGGACTAGCGGGGGGGTCCAAGAGACCCAGTACTTC.

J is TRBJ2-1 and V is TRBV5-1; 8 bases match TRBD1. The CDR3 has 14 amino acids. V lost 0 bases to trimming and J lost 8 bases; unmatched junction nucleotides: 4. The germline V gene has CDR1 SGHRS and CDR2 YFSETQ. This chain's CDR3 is CASSLGDRLHEQFF. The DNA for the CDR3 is TGCGCCAGCAGCTTGGGGGACAGGCTCCATGAGCAGTTCTTC.

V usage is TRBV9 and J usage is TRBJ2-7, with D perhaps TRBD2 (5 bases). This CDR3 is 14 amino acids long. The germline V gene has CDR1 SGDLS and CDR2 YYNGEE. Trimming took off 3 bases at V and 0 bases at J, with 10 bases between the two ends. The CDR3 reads CASSANRDSYEQYF. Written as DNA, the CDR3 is TGTGCCAGCAGCGCCAACCGGGACTCCTACGAGCAGTACTTC.

CDR3 coding DNA: TGCGCCAGCAGCCTTAACGAAGGTGGGTTCCATGAGCAGTTCTTC. Amino acid sequence: CASSLNEGGFHEQFF. The V call is TRBV5-1, the J call TRBJ2-1; D gene unclear. This CDR3 is 15 amino acids long. Germline CDR1 is SGHRS and CDR2 is YFSETQ. V was trimmed by 4 bases and J by 8 bases, leaving 19 bases between them. The full variable domain, its missing parts supplied by reference TRBV5-1 and TRBJ2-1, is KAGVTQTPRYLIKTRGQQVTLSCSPISGHRSVSWYQQTPGQGLQFLFEYFSETQRNKGNFPGRFSGRQFSNSRSEMNVSTLELGDSALYLCASSLNEGGFHEQFFGPGTRLTVL.

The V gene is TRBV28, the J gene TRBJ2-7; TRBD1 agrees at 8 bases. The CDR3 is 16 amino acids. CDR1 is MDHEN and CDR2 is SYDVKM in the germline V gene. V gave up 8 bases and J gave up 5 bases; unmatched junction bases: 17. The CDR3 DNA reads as TGTGCCAGCGGATCCCCCCTCCGCAGGGGGCAAGACGAGCAGTACTTC. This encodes CASGSPLRRGQDEQYF.

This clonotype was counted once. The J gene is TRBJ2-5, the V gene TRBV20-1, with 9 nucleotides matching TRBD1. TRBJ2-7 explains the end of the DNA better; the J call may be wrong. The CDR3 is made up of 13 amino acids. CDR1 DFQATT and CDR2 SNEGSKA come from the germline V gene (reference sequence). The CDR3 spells CSATGQGFNEQYF. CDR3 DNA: TGCAGTGCTACGGGACAGGGTTTTAACGAGCAGTACTTC.

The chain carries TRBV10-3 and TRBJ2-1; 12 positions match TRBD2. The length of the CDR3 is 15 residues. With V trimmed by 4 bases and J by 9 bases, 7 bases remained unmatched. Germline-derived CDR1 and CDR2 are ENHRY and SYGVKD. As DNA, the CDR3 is TGTGCCATCAGTGCCCTAGCGGGGGGGCCGGGTGAGCAGTTCTTC. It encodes CAISALAGGPGEQFF.

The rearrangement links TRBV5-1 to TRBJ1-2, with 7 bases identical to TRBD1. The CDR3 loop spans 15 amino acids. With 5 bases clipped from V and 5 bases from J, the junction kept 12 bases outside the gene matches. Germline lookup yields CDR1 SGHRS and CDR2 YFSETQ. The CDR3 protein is CASRELGGGLYGYTF. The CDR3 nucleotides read TGCGCCAGCAGGGAACTAGGGGGCGGATTGTATGGCTACACCTTC.

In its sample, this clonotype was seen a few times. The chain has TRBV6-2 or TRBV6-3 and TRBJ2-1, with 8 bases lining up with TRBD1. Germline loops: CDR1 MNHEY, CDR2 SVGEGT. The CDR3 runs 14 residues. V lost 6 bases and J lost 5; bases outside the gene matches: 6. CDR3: CASRTGQGNNEQFF. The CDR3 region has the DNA TGTGCCAGCAGAACAGGACAGGGTAACAATGAGCAGTTCTTC.

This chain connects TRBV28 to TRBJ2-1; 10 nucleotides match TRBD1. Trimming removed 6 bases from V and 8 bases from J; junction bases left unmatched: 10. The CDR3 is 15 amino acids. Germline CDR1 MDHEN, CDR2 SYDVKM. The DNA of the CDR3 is TGTGCCAGCAGCACTGGGACAGGGGTTCGGGATGAGCAGTTCTTC. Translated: CASSTGTGVRDEQFF.

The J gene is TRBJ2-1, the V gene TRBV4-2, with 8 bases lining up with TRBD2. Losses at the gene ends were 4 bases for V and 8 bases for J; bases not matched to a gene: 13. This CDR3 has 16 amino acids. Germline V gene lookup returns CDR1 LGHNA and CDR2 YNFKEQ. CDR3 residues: CASSLSDGRGTYEQFF. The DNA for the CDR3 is TGTGCCAGCAGCCTTTCCGACGGGAGGGGGACCTATGAGCAGTTCTTC.

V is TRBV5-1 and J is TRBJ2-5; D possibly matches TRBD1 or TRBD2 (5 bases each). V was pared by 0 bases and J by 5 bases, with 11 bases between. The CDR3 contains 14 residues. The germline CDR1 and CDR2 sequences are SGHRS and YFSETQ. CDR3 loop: CASSLVLGTETQYF. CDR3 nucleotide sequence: TGCGCCAGCAGCTTGGTTCTGGGGACGGAGACCCAGTACTTC.

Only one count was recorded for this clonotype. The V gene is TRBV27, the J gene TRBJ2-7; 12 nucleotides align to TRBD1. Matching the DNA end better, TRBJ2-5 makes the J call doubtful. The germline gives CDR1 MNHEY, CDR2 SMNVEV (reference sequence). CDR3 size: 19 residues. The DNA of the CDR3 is TGTGCCAGCAGCCGGAGGGGGACAGGGGGCGTAGGGATCCAAGAGACCCAGTACTTC. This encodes CASSRRGTGGVGIQETQYF.

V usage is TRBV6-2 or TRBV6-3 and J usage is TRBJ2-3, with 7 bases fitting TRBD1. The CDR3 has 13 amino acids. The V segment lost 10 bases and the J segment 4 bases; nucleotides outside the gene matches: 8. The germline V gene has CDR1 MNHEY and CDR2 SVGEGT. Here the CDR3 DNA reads TGTGCCACCAAGAAGGGGGCTTCAGATACGCAGTATTTT. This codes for CATKKGASDTQYF.

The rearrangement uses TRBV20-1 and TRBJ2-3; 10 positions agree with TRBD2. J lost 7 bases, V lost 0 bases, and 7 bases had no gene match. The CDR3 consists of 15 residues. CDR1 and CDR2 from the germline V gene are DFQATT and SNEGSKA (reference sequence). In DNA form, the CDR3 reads TGCAGTGCTAGAGATCGGCGAGCGGGGGGGAATACGCAGTATTTT. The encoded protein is CSARDRRAGGNTQYF.